This entry describes one T cell receptor beta chain. Its target is unknown. Clones were read by immunoSEQ multiplex PCR, and TCRdb kept only the in-frame ones, dropping some. The data show 600,000 to 750,000 clones, roughly 88% seen once. The data were taken from a study of shared clonotypes between healthy human individuals. Study-wide findings and caveats: In a handful of donors, approximately 5% of naive CD4 clonotypes appeared in common. Generally, naive subsets came out with larger estimated richness than memory subsets. Despite large depth, rarefaction showed incomplete sorted-subset sequencing. Generation probabilities of non-shared clonotypes were lower (relative to those shared by all four donors).

The specimen was memory CD8+ T cells from PBMCs. The subset: CD45RO+ cells pooled with CCR7-negative TemRA cells. The receptor was isolated from a man aged 18 to 35 in good health. Some clones in this sample may be carry-over from other donors' samples.

In nucleotides, the CDR3 is TGTGCCAGCAGTTTAATGGGACCGGGCGACGTCTCTGGAAACACCATATATTTT. Protein sequence: CASSLMGPGDVSGNTIYF. This chain joins TRBV28 and TRBJ1-3; tentatively, D is TRBD1 (5 bases). V was pared by 2 bases and J by 0 bases, with 17 bases between. Germline-derived CDR1 and CDR2 are MDHEN and SYDVKM. The CDR3 runs 18 residues.